Below, 29 T cell receptor beta chains from the same sample are listed, as sequenced in a study of cytotoxic CD8 clonotypes in ibrutinib-treated CLL. Only in-frame clones appear in the TCRdb table, and some are missing; sequencing was by immunoSEQ multiplex PCR. The sample has around 40,000 clones, roughly three quarters seen once; the top ten hold roughly a tenth. The input for sequencing was PBMCs, taken at disease progression, from a patient treated with ibrutinib. The receptors here all came from a human donor with chronic lymphocytic leukemia.

The chain couples TRBV15 to TRBJ1-5, with 10 bases that match TRBD1. This CDR3 region has 16 residues. The V and J ends lost 4 bases and 3 bases, in that order; junction bases with no gene match: 6. CDR1 and CDR2 (germline): LNHNV, YYDKDF (reference sequence). CDR3 DNA: TGTGCCACCAGCACAGGACAGGGGGTTTCCAATCAGCCCCAGCATTTT. The encoded protein is CATSTGQGVSNQPQHF.

V gene TRBV7-3 combines with J gene TRBJ2-1, with 13 bases lining up with TRBD2. The CDR3 extends over 17 amino acids. After removal of 4 bases from V and 2 bases from J, the junction contained 5 bases not matched to a gene. Germline CDR1 and CDR2: SGHTA and FQGTGA. The CDR3 nucleotides read TGTGCCAGCAGCTCGAGGACTAGCGGGGGCGCCTACAATGAGCAGTTCTTC. Residues: CASSSRTSGGAYNEQFF.

This clone was observed a handful of times. V gene TRBV6-1 combines with J gene TRBJ1-5; 8 bases map to TRBD1. J was trimmed by 4 bases and V by 2 bases; bases with no gene match: 7. This CDR3 comprises 16 residues. Germline V CDR1 and CDR2: MNHNS, SASEGT. The DNA for the CDR3 is TGTGCCAGCAGTGAACCCCGACAGGGGAGGAATCAGCCCCAGCATTTT. Protein sequence: CASSEPRQGRNQPQHF.

The J gene is TRBJ2-1, the V gene TRBV7-9, with D perhaps TRBD1 or TRBD2 (5 bases each). Trimming shortened V by 0 bases and J by 16 bases, and 13 bases separated the two germline ends. The length of the CDR3 is 12 residues. Germline CDR1 and CDR2: SEHNR and FQNEAQ (reference sequence). The chain's CDR3 is CASSLAGESPFF. The CDR3 DNA follows: TGTGCCAGCAGCTTAGCGGGGGAGTCGCCCTTCTTC. The whole variable domain, remainder taken from reference TRBV7-9 and TRBJ2-1, is DTGVSQNPRHKITKRGQNVTFRCDPISEHNRLYWYRQTLGQGPEFLTYFQNEAQLEKSRLLSDRFSAERPKGSFSTLEIQRTEQGDSAMYLCASSLAGESPFFGPGTRLTVL.

This clone was seen a single time. The chain employs TRBV25-1 and TRBJ2-7; D call uncertain. This CDR3 has 13 amino acids. V lost 3 bases and J lost 4, with 10 bases in between. CDR1 MGHDK and CDR2 SYGVNS come from the germline V gene. The CDR3 reads CASSDRLNYEQYF. Written as DNA, the CDR3 is TGTGCCAGCAGTGATCGGCTAAATTACGAGCAGTACTTC.

The V call is TRBV28, the J call TRBJ1-4; D remains ambiguous. The germline V gene has CDR1 MDHEN and CDR2 SYDVKM. V was trimmed by 7 bases and J by 3 bases, leaving 15 bases between them. The CDR3 consists of 15 residues. The CDR3 region is CASTPPATANEKLFF. As DNA, the CDR3 is TGTGCCAGCACCCCGCCCGCTACGGCTAATGAAAAACTGTTTTTT.

This clone was counted a few times. This chain connects TRBV18 to TRBJ1-3, with D perhaps TRBD1 (6 bases). The CDR3 sequence is 14 residues long. Trimming cost V 5 bases and J 4 bases, with 12 bases left between them. Germline-derived CDR1 and CDR2 are KGHSH and LQKENI. CDR3 DNA sequence: TGTGCCAGCTCAGCACAGGGCCCAGGAAACACCATATATTTT. Translating it yields CASSAQGPGNTIYF.

This clone was seen more than once but under ten times. The V gene is TRBV6-5, the J gene TRBJ2-1, with TRBD2 identical over 9 bases. Germline CDR1 and CDR2: MNHEY and SVGAGI. The V and J ends lost 0 bases and 3 bases, in that order; junction bases with no gene match: 3. This CDR3 comprises 16 residues. The CDR3 DNA reads as TGTGCCAGCAGTTACTCGAGCGGGGGGTTCTACAATGAGCAGTTCTTC. Translated: CASSYSSGGFYNEQFF.

In this sample, this clone turned up a few times. The chain links TRBV11-2 to TRBJ1-3; D call uncertain. Trimming took 5 bases from V and 0 from J, leaving 14 bases between them. The CDR3 runs 16 residues. Germline V gene data show CDR1 as SGHAT and CDR2 as FQNNGV. Here the CDR3 reads CASSAIGGPSGNTIYF. The CDR3 DNA is TGTGCCAGCAGCGCCATCGGTGGCCCCTCTGGAAACACCATATATTTT. Full variable domain (missing parts from reference TRBV11-2 and TRBJ1-3): EAGVAQSPRYKIIEKRQSVAFWCNPISGHATLYWYQQILGQGPKLLIQFQNNGVVDDSQLPKDRFSAERLKGVDSTLKIQPAKLEDSAVYLCASSAIGGPSGNTIYFGEGSWLTVV.

This chain links TRBV10-3 with TRBJ1-5; weak D call: TRBD1 (5 bases). This CDR3 region has 16 residues. Deletions cut 3 bases from V and 5 bases from J, with 17 bases between. CDR1 is ENHRY and CDR2 is SYGVKD in the germline V gene. In DNA, the CDR3 is TGTGCCATCAGTGAAGGTGGGGGGATGGGTGATCAGCCCCAGCATTTT. The encoded protein is CAISEGGGMGDQPQHF.

V gene TRBV4-2 combines with J gene TRBJ1-3, with D perhaps matching TRBD1 (5 bases). Trimming pared 0 bases from V and 1 base from J, leaving 7 bases between. This CDR3 has 15 residues. CDR1 and CDR2 (germline): LGHNA, YNFKEQ. Here the CDR3 DNA reads TGTGCCAGCAGCCAAGAAGGGACTTCTGGAAACACCATATATTTT. This sequence encodes CASSQEGTSGNTIYF.

The V gene is TRBV2, the J gene TRBJ2-7; unclear D gene. The CDR3 length is 14 residues. V lost 7 bases to trimming and J lost 0 bases, with 13 bases between them. Germline V lookup: CDR1 SNHLY, CDR2 FYNNEI. The CDR3 bases are TGTGCCAGCAAGTCCGAGACGGACTCCTACGAGCAGTACTTC. Translation: CASKSETDSYEQYF. Combining the CDR3 with reference TRBV2 and TRBJ2-7 gives the whole variable domain EPEVTQTPSHQVTQMGQEVILRCVPISNHLYFYWYRQILGQKVEFLVSFYNNEISEKSEIFDDQFSVERPDGSNFTLKIRSTKLEDSAMYFCASKSETDSYEQYFGPGTRLTVT.

The chain recombines TRBV28 with TRBJ2-7; the D is unclear. CDR1 and CDR2 from the germline V gene are MDHEN and SYDVKM. The CDR3 consists of 12 residues. The V end lost 6 bases, the J end lost 2 bases, and 8 bases lay between the germline ends. The CDR3 sequence is CASRSLAYEQYF. CDR3 nucleotide sequence: TGTGCCAGCAGATCCCTAGCCTACGAGCAGTACTTC.

A few counts support this clone. The CDR3 region has the DNA TGCAGTGCTTCAGTAGAGCCCCAGCATTTT. Translating it yields CSASVEPQHF. V is TRBV20-1 and J is TRBJ1-5; no firm D call. CDR3 length: 10 residues. CDR1 and CDR2 from the germline V gene are DFQATT and SNEGSKA (reference sequence). Trimming took off 5 bases at V and 8 bases at J, with 7 bases between the two ends.

The chain recombines TRBV19 with TRBJ2-1; D call uncertain. This CDR3 has 16 amino acids. Germline-derived CDR1 and CDR2 are LNHDA and SQIVND (reference sequence). Trimming stripped 7 bases from V and 5 bases from J, with 21 bases between. The DNA for the CDR3 is TGTGCCAGTAAGGTTAAAAACGGAGTAACCCACAATGAGCAGTTCTTC. It yields the protein CASKVKNGVTHNEQFF.

The chain combines TRBV20-1 with TRBJ2-5; unclear D gene. The CDR3 loop spans 10 amino acids. V shed 7 bases and J shed 4 bases, with 7 bases lying between them. Germline-derived CDR1 and CDR2 are DFQATT and SNEGSKA (reference sequence). CDR3 sequence: CSVRRETQYF. DNA for the CDR3: TGCAGTGTCAGGAGAGAGACCCAGTACTTC.

The chain couples TRBV2 to TRBJ2-5, with D perhaps matching TRBD1 (6 bases). Germline-derived CDR1 and CDR2 are SNHLY and FYNNEI. This CDR3 has 13 amino acids. Trimming stripped 8 bases from V and 1 base from J, with 11 bases between. CDR3 sequence: CASAGQTQETQYF. The CDR3 region has the DNA TGTGCCAGCGCCGGACAGACCCAAGAGACCCAGTACTTC.

The V call is TRBV6-5, the J call TRBJ2-4; possible D gene TRBD2, 6 bases. The V and J ends lost 6 bases and 8 bases respectively, with 17 bases between them. Germline assignment: CDR1 MNHEY and CDR2 SVGAGI. This CDR3 has 14 amino acids. This CDR3 reads CASSPGGRGDIQYF. The DNA for the CDR3 is TGTGCCAGCAGCCCCGGAGGGAGAGGTGACATTCAGTACTTC.

The chain joins TRBV5-1 to TRBJ2-5; D ambiguous. Trimming took off 0 bases at V and 7 bases at J, with 4 bases between the two ends. There are 11 residues in the CDR3. CDR1 is SGHRS and CDR2 is YFSETQ in the germline V gene. The CDR3 DNA sequence: TGCGCCAGCAGCTTGGAAGGGACCCAGTACTTC. Protein: CASSLEGTQYF.

The table lists this clone with a few counts. The V and J genes are TRBV6-5 and TRBJ1-2; 7 bases match TRBD1. In germline, CDR1 is MNHEY, CDR2 SVGAGI. J was trimmed by 3 bases and V by 10 bases; bases with no gene match: 8. This CDR3 is 13 amino acids long. The CDR3 region is CATKTGLHYGYTF. The CDR3 bases are TGTGCCACGAAGACAGGGTTGCACTATGGCTACACCTTC.

In the case of this clone: One end of the junction does not line up with germline, which may come from a read error. The chain has TRBV7-8 and TRBJ1-1; no reliable D call. The CDR3 consists of 14 residues. The germline gives CDR1 SGHVS, CDR2 FQNEAQ. CDR3 sequence: CASSLRRARDEPFF. CDR3 DNA: TGTGCCAGCAGCTTACGACGGGCAAGGGATGAACCTTTCTTT.

This clone came up a few times. The V call is TRBV27, the J call TRBJ2-3, with D perhaps matching TRBD2 (7 bases). CDR1 is MNHEY and CDR2 is SMNVEV in the germline V gene (reference sequence). The CDR3 is 16 residues long. Trimming removed 6 bases at V and 2 bases at J, with 18 bases between. CDR3 loop: CASSPGEGGITDTQYF. The CDR3 DNA reads as TGTGCCAGCAGCCCTGGGGAGGGGGGAATCACAGATACGCAGTATTTT.

The gene calls are TRBV10-3 and TRBJ1-2, with 9 bases matching TRBD1. Germline values: CDR1 ENHRY, CDR2 SYGVKD. V shed 6 bases, J shed 6 bases, and the junction held 8 bases outside the gene matches. The CDR3 has 14 amino acids. The CDR3: CAIRPTTGGDGYTF. CDR3 coding DNA: TGTGCCATCAGACCTACAACAGGGGGCGATGGCTACACCTTC.

This clone was seen a few times. The chain is built from TRBV19 and TRBJ1-1; TRBD1 matches 9 bases. The CDR3 runs 15 residues. The V gene's germline CDR1 is LNHDA and CDR2 SQIVND (reference sequence). V gave up 2 bases and J gave up 1 base; unmatched junction bases: 2. Here the CDR3 reads CASSIQDRGNTEAFF. As DNA, the CDR3 is TGTGCCAGTAGTATACAGGACAGGGGGAACACTGAAGCTTTCTTT.

The rearrangement joins TRBV7-9 to TRBJ2-7, with a tentative D call TRBD1 (6 bases). The CDR3 extends over 18 amino acids. The germline V and J ends were trimmed by 1 base and 8 bases, with 27 bases remaining between them. CDR1 is SEHNR, CDR2 FQNEAQ, per germline (reference sequence). The CDR3 protein is CASSLVGGQSRLGGKQYF. CDR3 in DNA: TGTGCCAGCAGCTTAGTAGGCGGACAGAGTCGTCTAGGTGGGAAGCAGTACTTC.

This clone has only one observation. The rearrangement uses TRBV13 and TRBJ2-3; 7 nucleotides match TRBD1. Looked up from germline, CDR1 is PRHDT and CDR2 is FYEKMQ (reference sequence). The CDR3 consists of 16 residues. With 4 bases clipped from V and 0 bases from J, the junction kept 7 bases outside the gene matches. The CDR3 protein is CASSSLRTGSTDTQYF. CDR3 DNA: TGTGCCAGCAGCTCCCTTAGGACAGGTAGCACAGATACGCAGTATTTT.

The rearrangement uses TRBV19 and TRBJ2-3, with TRBD2 matching 9 bases. V gave up 7 bases and J gave up 3 bases; unmatched junction bases: 11. Germline values: CDR1 LNHDA, CDR2 SQIVND (reference sequence). The CDR3 totals 16 residues. CDR3 sequence reads: CASTPSEREVTDTQYF. CDR3 in DNA: TGTGCCAGTACCCCGTCGGAGCGGGAGGTTACAGATACGCAGTATTTT.

This clone was counted between two and nine times. V and J are TRBV6-1 and TRBJ1-6; 8 bases fit TRBD1. The CDR3 covers 14 residues. V gave up 3 bases and J gave up 10 bases; unmatched junction bases: 5. In germline, CDR1 is MNHNS, CDR2 SASEGT. This CDR3 reads CASSETGAGSPLHF. CDR3 sequence (DNA): TGTGCCAGCAGTGAGACAGGGGCAGGCTCACCCCTCCACTTT.

This sequence joins TRBV6-4 and TRBJ2-2; no reliable D call. The ends were cut back, 5 bases at V and 0 bases at J, with 7 bases in the middle. This CDR3 contains 14 residues. Germline CDR1 and CDR2: MRHNA and SNTAGT. The CDR3 bases are TGTGCCAGCAGTAGTGGAGCGAACACCGGGGAGCTGTTTTTT. It specifies CASSSGANTGELFF.